This TCR beta chain emerged from a study of T-cell reconstitution after alpha-beta-depleted transplantation in children (dated by TCRdb to 2016 to 2018). For the wider study: The study quantitatively tracked T-cell immune reconstitution after TCRalphabeta/CD19-depleted allogeneic hematopoietic cell transplantation in children using TCR repertoire profiling. Overall results and qualifications from the work: Apparently early alphabetaT-cell count recovery about two months after transplant reportedly relied on only several hundred rapidly expanded clones derived from non-depleted graft cells. Over subsequent months, a decline in hyperexpanded clone frequencies was noted, and after one year, T-cell counts and TCRbeta diversity were mostly ascribed to newly produced T cells. In some patients, the high TCRbeta diversity seen at day 60 was put down to recipient T cells and intrathymic progenitors that had survived conditioning.

What the treatment or condition label conveys for this sample: allogeneic hematopoietic cell transplantation with graft depleted of TCRalphabeta T cells and CD19 B cells. The children who served as transplant recipients had been given grafts of TCRalphabeta/CD19-depleted allogeneic hematopoietic cells. About this clonotype: This receptor's antigen is unknown. No qualities accompany the bases; no much larger clone lies one base away.

Library preparation used PCR. The listed sequencing device is Illumina HiSeq 2500. TCR libraries were prepared with molecular barcoding, using unique molecular identifiers to normalize TCRbeta repertoire quantification. TCRdb trimmed the raw reads at Q25, called clones with MiXCR and kept productive beta chains. Each CDR3 protein appears once, grouped with its most common genes and DNA. Within this sample are 250,000 to 400,000 distinct CDR3 sequences, with around 25% of them counted one time only. The ten largest make up around 9.9% of the sample. The CDR3, from cysteine to phenylalanine, totals 14 residues. The read is trimmed to its CDR3 DNA, 42 bases read in frame from base 1. V is pared back by 5 bases and J by 1 base, with 6 bases lying between the germline termini. CDR1 and CDR2 are drawn from the germline V gene: MGHRA, YSYEKL.

This TCR came from a male patient under 18 who had a stem cell transplant for acute lymphoblastic leukemia, so the T cells may come from the graft donor. The sequence joins TRBV4-1 to TRBJ2-6; a confident D gene designation cannot be given. The sequenced sample was PBMCs, mostly from graft donor cells, obtained 180 days after TCRalphabeta/CD19-depleted stem cell transplant. CDR3 loop: CASSSGSGANVLTF. The nucleotides read TGCGCCAGCAGCTCAGGATCTGGGGCCAACGTCCTGACTTTC.